The sequence of this T cell receptor (beta chain) was determined in a study of vaccination effects on CD4 cells after COVID-19. A note on this clone: Its antigen is undetermined.

ViraFEST used viral peptide pools to expand antigen-specific CD4+ T cells before sequencing. Investigators separated out CD4+ T cells once around 9 days of culture had passed. People in the vaccine group had not been infected with SARS-CoV-2 before, and their nucleocapsid antibodies were negative. Cultures of over 1.5 million PBMC per well contained about 10 IU/ml IL-2 plus 10 ug/ml peptides. Half-medium replacement with IL-2 medium occurred on days 3 and 7. Overall study results and limits: Marked clonal contraction was seen late after vaccination (in both infection- and vaccine-induced clones). Few convalescent patients were included, and no early post-infection timepoints were sampled.

Libraries were prepared by immunoSEQ multiplex PCR; TCRdb keeps only in-frame clonotypes and omits some of them. The table lists under 55,000 clones, more than 70% of them singletons. Losses at the gene ends were 0 bases for V and 5 bases for J; bases not matched to a gene: 15. Germline CDR1 and CDR2: SGHVS and FQNEAQ. The CDR3 is 20 amino acids. The chain recombines TRBV7-8 with TRBJ2-2; 10 bases are shared with TRBD2. The TCR was taken from a human donor who received a COVID-19 vaccine. Sample: CD4+ T cells from PBMCs cultured with HCoV-OC43 spike peptides, taken before COVID-19 vaccination. Subset in this sample: HCoV-OC43 spike overlapping peptide pool stimulation. CDR3 residues: CASSLARRQSGGARTGELFF. CDR3 in DNA: TGTGCCAGCAGCTTAGCCCGACGACAGAGCGGGGGGGCGCGGACCGGGGAGCTGTTTTTT.